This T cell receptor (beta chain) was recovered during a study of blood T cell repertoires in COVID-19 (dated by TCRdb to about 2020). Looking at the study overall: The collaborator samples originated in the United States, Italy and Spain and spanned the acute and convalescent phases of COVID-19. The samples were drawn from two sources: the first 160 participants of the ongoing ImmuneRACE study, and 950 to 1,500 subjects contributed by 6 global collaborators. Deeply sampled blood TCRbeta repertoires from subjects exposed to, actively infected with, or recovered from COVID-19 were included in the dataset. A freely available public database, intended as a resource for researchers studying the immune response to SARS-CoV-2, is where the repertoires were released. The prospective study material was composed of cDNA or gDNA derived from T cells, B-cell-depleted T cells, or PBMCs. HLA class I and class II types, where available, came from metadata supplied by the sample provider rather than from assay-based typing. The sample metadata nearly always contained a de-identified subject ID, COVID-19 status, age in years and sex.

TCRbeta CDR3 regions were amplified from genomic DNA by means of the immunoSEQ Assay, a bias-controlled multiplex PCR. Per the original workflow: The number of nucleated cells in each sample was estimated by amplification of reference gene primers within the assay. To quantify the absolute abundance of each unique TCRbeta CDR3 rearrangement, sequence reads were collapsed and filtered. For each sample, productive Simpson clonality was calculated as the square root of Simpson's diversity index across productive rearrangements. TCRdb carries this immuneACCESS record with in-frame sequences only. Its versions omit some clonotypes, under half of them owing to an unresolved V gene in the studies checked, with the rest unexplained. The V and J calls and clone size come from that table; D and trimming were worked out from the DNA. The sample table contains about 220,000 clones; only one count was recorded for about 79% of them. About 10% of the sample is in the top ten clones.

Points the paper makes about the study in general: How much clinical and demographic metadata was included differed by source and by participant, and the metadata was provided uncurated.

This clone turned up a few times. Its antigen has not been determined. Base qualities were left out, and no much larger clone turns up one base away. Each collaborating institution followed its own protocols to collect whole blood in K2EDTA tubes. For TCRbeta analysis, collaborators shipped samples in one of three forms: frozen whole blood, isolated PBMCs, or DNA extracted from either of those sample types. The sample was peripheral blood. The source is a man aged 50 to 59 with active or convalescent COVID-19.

The CDR3 here reads CASSRTNSQGSTGELFF. The DNA sequence is TGTGCCAGCAGCCGTACGAATTCACAGGGTTCCACCGGGGAGCTGTTTTTT. The sequence links TRBV3-1 (or the pseudogene TRBV3-2) to TRBJ2-2, with a tentative D gene TRBD1 over 6 matching bases. Spanning cysteine to phenylalanine, the CDR3 consists of 17 amino acids. This entry keeps only the CDR3 DNA: 51 bases, framed from base 1. Relative to germline, V is 4 bases shorter and J is 4 bases shorter, with 19 bases between their ends. CDR1 and CDR2 are drawn from the germline V gene (reference sequence): LGHDT, YNNKEL.